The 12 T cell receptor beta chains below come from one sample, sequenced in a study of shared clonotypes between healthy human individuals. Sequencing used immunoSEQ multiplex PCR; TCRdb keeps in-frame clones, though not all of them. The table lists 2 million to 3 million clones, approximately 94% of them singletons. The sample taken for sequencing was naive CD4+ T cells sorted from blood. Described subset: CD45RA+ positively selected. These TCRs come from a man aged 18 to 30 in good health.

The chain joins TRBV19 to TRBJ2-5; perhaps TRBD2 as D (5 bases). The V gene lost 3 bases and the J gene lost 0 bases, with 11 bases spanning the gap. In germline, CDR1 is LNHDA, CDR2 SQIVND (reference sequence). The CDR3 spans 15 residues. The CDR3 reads CASSIPGLYQETQYF. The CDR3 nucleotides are TGTGCCAGTAGTATCCCCGGACTGTACCAAGAGACCCAGTACTTC.

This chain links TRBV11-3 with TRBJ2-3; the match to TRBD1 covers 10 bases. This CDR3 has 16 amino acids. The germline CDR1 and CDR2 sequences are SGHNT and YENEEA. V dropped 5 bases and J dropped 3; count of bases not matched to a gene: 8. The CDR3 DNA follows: TGTGCCAGCAGCCTCCGGGACAGGGGAGGGACAGATACGCAGTATTTT. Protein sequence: CASSLRDRGGTDTQYF.

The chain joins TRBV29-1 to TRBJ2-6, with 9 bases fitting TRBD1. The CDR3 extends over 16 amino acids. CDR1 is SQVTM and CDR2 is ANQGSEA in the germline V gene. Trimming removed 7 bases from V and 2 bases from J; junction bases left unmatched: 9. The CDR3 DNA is TGCAGCGCGAGGGACAGGGAATCGGCTGGGGCCAACGTCCTGACTTTC. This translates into CSARDRESAGANVLTF.

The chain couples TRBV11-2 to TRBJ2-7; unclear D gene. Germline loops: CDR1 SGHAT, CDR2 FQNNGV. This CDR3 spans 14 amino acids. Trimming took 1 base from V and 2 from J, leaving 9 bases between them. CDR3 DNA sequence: TGTGCCAGCAGCTTAGTAGACGGTCCCTACGAGCAGTACTTC. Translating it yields CASSLVDGPYEQYF.

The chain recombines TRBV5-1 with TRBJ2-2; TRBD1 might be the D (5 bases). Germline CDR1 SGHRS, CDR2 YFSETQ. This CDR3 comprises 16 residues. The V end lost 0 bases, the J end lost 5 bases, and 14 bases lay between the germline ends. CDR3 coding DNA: TGCGCCAGCAGCTTGGCCCAGACAGCCGTGACCGGGGAGCTGTTTTTT. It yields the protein CASSLAQTAVTGELFF. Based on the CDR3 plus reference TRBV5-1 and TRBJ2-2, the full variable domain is KAGVTQTPRYLIKTRGQQVTLSCSPISGHRSVSWYQQTPGQGLQFLFEYFSETQRNKGNFPGRFSGRQFSNSRSEMNVSTLELGDSALYLCASSLAQTAVTGELFFGEGSRLTVL.

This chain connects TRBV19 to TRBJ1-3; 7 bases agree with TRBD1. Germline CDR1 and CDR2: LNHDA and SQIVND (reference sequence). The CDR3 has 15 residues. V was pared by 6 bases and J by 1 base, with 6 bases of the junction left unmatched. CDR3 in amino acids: CASRKPGQSGNTIYF. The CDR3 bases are TGTGCCAGTAGAAAACCGGGACAGTCTGGAAACACCATATATTTT. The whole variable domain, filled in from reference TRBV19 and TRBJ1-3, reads DGGITQSPKYLFRKEGQNVTLSCEQNLNHDAMYWYRQDPGQGLRLIYYSQIVNDFQKGDIAEGYSVSREKKESFPLTVTSAQKNPTAFYLCASRKPGQSGNTIYFGEGSWLTVV.

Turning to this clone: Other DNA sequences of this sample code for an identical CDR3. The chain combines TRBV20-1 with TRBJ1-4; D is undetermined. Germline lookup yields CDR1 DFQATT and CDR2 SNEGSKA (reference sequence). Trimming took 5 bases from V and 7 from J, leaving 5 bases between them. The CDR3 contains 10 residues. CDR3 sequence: CSAGGEKLFF. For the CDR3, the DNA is TGCAGTGCTGGCGGTGAAAAACTGTTTTTT.

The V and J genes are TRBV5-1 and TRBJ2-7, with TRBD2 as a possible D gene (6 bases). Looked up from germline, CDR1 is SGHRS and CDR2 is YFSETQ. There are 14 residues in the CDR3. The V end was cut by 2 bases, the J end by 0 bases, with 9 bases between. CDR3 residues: CASSFVGGSYEQYF. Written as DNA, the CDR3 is TGCGCCAGCAGCTTCGTCGGGGGCTCCTACGAGCAGTACTTC.

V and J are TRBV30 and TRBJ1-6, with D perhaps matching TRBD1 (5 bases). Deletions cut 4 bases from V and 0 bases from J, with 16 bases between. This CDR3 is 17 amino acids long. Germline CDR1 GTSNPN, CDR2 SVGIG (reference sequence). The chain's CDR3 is CAWNWGSKSSYNSPLHF. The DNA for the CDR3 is TGTGCCTGGAATTGGGGCAGTAAGAGCTCCTATAATTCACCCCTCCACTTT.

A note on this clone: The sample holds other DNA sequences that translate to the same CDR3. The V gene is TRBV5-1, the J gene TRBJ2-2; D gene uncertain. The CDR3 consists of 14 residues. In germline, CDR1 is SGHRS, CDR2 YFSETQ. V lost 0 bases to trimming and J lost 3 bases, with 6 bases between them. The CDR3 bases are TGCGCCAGCAGCTTGGATACTTACACCGGGGAGCTGTTTTTT. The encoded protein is CASSLDTYTGELFF.

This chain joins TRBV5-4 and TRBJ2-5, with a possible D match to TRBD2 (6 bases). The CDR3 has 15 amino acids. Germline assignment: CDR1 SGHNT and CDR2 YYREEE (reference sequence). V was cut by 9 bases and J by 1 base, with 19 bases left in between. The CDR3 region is CATSEEGLGQETQYF. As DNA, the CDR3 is TGTGCCACATCAGAAGAGGGACTGGGCCAAGAGACCCAGTACTTC.

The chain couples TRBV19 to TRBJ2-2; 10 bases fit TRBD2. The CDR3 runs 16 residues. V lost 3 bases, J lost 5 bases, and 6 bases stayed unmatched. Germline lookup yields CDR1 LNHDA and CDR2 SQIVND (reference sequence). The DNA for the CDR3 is TGTGCCAGTAGTATCTCTAGCGGGAGAAGGACCGGGGAGCTGTTTTTT. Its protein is CASSISSGRRTGELFF.